This T cell receptor (beta chain) originates from a study of T cell responses to AZD1222 COVID-19 vaccine (dated by TCRdb to 2020 to 2022). Background for the entire study: Because spike-specific TCR depth and breadth did not differ between the two schedules, AZD1222 recipients who got a second dose at roughly 4 weeks were pooled with those who got a second dose at roughly 12 weeks. TCR sequencing covered 233 trial participants: 200 to 210 given two doses of AZD1222 and 26 given two doses of MenACWY control vaccine. Trial participants were enrolled by age into subgroups of 18-55, 56-69 and 70-plus years, and around 150, 29 and 61 TCR-sequenced participants, respectively, were included in these subgroups.

Deletion took 4 bases off V and 6 bases off J, with a span of 17 bases between the germline ends. According to the germline V gene, CDR1 reads MNHEY and CDR2 reads SVGAGI. The CDR3 sequence holds 15 residues, the cysteine and phenylalanine included. Left in the record is the CDR3 DNA by itself, 45 bases read in frame from the first base. The time point tag for this specimen amounts to: baseline before first vaccination. Vaccinee samples were obtained from the UK trials COV001 and COV002, which included a single-blind randomized controlled phase 2/3 trial of AZD1222 (ChAdOx1 nCoV-19) in healthy adults. For TCRbeta chain sequencing, PBMC samples from trial participants were taken at day 0 and at day 28 after the second dose. This clone has just one count. Its antigen has not been determined. There are no base qualities to consult, and no much larger clone falls within one base. The CDR3 regions of human TCRbeta chains were subjected to immunosequencing. As for how the authors treated the data: TCRs in the repertoires were matched against a reference library of SARS-CoV-2-specific TCRs that had been generated with the MIRA antigen-specificity platform. Breadth meant the fraction of unique TCRs that were SARS-CoV-2-associated, whereas depth meant the fraction of total T cells that were SARS-CoV-2-associated. Using the MIRA data, each spike-specific TCR was assigned both to the spike region to which the TCR was reactive and to a CD4 or CD8 class. Log10-transformed breadth and depth values were compared by one-way ANOVA with Sidak's multiple comparisons tests. The table was pulled from immuneACCESS by TCRdb, which kept in-frame rearrangements only. Such tables lose some clones; where checked, under half of the loss comes from unresolved V genes, and the rest has no known cause. Clone size and V and J calls were adopted from that table, with D and trimming inferred from the DNA. The table for this sample lists roughly 150,000 clones; 70% to 90% of them were counted only once. Jointly, the top ten make up over 7% of the sample.

Paper-wide results and their limitations: Participants were mostly white British and included more females than males, and it was suggested by the authors that clonal diversity may have been underestimated. Epitopes outside the regions mutated in the B.1.351 and B.1.1.7 variants were reportedly recognized by nearly half of the unique spike-specific TCRs. A significant rise in spike-specific TCR breadth and depth was observed after two AZD1222 doses relative to day 0 and relative to MenACWY recipients. Because no day 14 peak-response samples were available, the repertoires could be characterized only after the peak T cell response. The vaccine-associated CD4 TCRs covered the entire spike protein, and the dominant responses fell in regions 160-218 and 743-854. Conclusions about previously exposed vaccinees were limited because only six AZD1222 recipients were SARS-CoV-2 seropositive at baseline. The 56-69-year group was small, and its depth increase did not reach significance, likely because of low power.

The sequencing used peripheral blood, collected on day 0 of AZD1222 vaccination. The TCR originated in an adult in good health. The rearrangement combines TRBV6-5 with TRBJ2-3, with an unclear D gene assignment. The DNA is TGTGCCAGCAGTTGGGGTTGGTTCCCATCGGATACGCAGTATTTT. The encoded protein is CASSWGWFPSDTQYF.